These 31 T cell receptor beta chains originate from one sample sequenced in a study of T cells in women clearing cervical HPV infection. Repertoires were generated with immunoSEQ multiplex PCR, while TCRdb's copy carries only in-frame clones and drops some. The listing records some 20,000 clones. The sample comprised blood buffy coat. The receptors derive from a woman aged 18 to 75 with a cervical HPV16 infection that either progressed to CIN3+ or cleared (not recorded which).

With regard to this clone: The CDR3 end lies 3 residues beyond the end of the read and is filled in from the germline J gene. The chain combines TRBV11-2 with TRBJ1-2; 7 positions match TRBD1. V dropped 5 bases and J dropped 7; count of bases not matched to a gene: 7. This CDR3 is 13 amino acids long. Germline V lookup: CDR1 SGHAT, CDR2 FQNNGV. Here the CDR3 reads CASSPGTDLGYTF. CDR3 DNA, as far as it was read: TGTGCCAGCAGCCCGGGGACAGACCTTGGC. The full variable domain, its missing parts supplied by reference TRBV11-2 and TRBJ1-2, is EAGVAQSPRYKIIEKRQSVAFWCNPISGHATLYWYQQILGQGPKLLIQFQNNGVVDDSQLPKDRFSAERLKGVDSTLKIQPAKLEDSAVYLCASSPGTDLGYTFGSGTRLTVV.

Note on this clone: Read coverage stops 3 residues before the CDR3 terminus; the germline J gene supplies the remainder. The chain couples TRBV10-3 to TRBJ2-1; D call uncertain. CDR1 is ENHRY, CDR2 SYGVKD, per germline. The CDR3 has 17 amino acids. Deletions cut 0 bases from V and 0 bases from J, with 12 bases between. CDR3: CAISESVVGDSYNEQFF. The CDR3 DNA, read in part, is TGTGCCATCAGTGAGTCGGTGGTGGGCGACTCCTACAATGAG.

About this clone: The read ends 3 residues early relative to the CDR3; the germline J gene fills the gap. The chain has TRBV30 and TRBJ2-3, with D hard to call. The CDR3 extends over 13 amino acids. Germline V gene sequence: CDR1 GTSNPN, CDR2 SVGIG (reference sequence). Incomplete CDR3 DNA: TGTGCCTGGAGTTCAAATAGCAATCAGCCG. Amino acid sequence: CAWSSNSNQP. The full CDR3 is CAWSSNSNQPQYF.

Concerning this clone itself: The read ends 3 residues shy of where the CDR3 ends; the end is completed using the germline J gene. This chain uses TRBV29-1 with TRBJ2-3; D ambiguous. Germline CDR1 reads SQVTM; CDR2 reads ANQGSEA. CDR3 length equals 14 residues. This CDR3 reads CSVEDDGDNQPQYF. The DNA read from the CDR3 is TGCAGCGTTGAAGATGATGGAGACAATCAGCCG.

A word on this clone: The read finishes 3 residues shy of the CDR3 end, and the germline J gene is used to complete it. This chain joins TRBV11-2 and TRBJ2-1; 8 bases fit TRBD1. The CDR3 is 15 amino acids. Germline V lookup: CDR1 SGHAT, CDR2 FQNNGV. Unmatched junction bases numbered 4, after V lost 4 bases and J lost 2 bases. The sequenced part of the CDR3 DNA is TGTGCCAGCAGCTCCGGGACAGGAGCCTACAATGAG. Amino acids: CASSSGTGAYNE. The whole CDR3 is CASSSGTGAYNEQFF.

Note on this clone: The read stops 3 residues short of the end of the CDR3; the missing end is completed from the germline J gene. V usage is TRBV29-1 and J usage is TRBJ1-4; D perhaps matches TRBD1 (6 bases). CDR1 is SQVTM and CDR2 is ANQGSEA in the germline V gene. The CDR3 length is 13 residues. The V gene lost 3 bases and the J gene lost 8 bases, with 13 bases spanning the gap. The DNA read from the CDR3 is TGCAGCGTTGAGTCAGGGGTCGGCGAAAAA. It translates to CSVESGVGEK. The whole CDR3 protein is CSVESGVGEKLFF.

This clone is called medium-sized (0.01 to 0.1%) based on its frequency. The read terminates 3 residues ahead of where the CDR3 ends, so the germline J gene completes it. This chain connects TRBV2 to TRBJ2-3; 8 bases match TRBD1. The ends lost 5 bases at V and 3 bases at J; junction bases unmatched: 1. The CDR3 is made up of 13 amino acids. Germline V gene lookup returns CDR1 SNHLY and CDR2 FYNNEI. The chain's CDR3 is CASSTGGTDTQYF. The CDR3 bases that were read are TGTGCCAGCAGTACAGGGGGGACAGATACG.

In the case of this clone: One end of the junction fails to match germline, which may point to a read error. The read ends 3 residues before the CDR3 terminus; that terminus is restored from the germline J gene. V gene TRBV4-2 combines with J gene TRBJ2-2; 7 nucleotides line up with TRBD1. Per germline, CDR1 LGHNA and CDR2 YNFKEQ. The CDR3 runs 15 residues. Partial CDR3 DNA: TGCGCCAGCAGCCTCTTCCTGGGACAGACCGGGGAG. Translation: CASSLFLGQTGE. The CDR3 as a whole reads CASSLFLGQTGELFF.

Points on this clone: Read coverage stops 3 residues before the CDR3 terminus; the germline J gene supplies the remainder. The chain is built from TRBV7-2 and TRBJ2-2; D perhaps matches TRBD1 (6 bases). Germline V lookup: CDR1 SGHTA, CDR2 FQGNSA. The CDR3 has 12 amino acids. The sequenced part of the CDR3 DNA is TGTGCCAGCAGCATCCCAGGGGCCATG. It translates to CASSIPGAM. The entire CDR3 reads CASSIPGAMLFF.

Notes on this clone: Read coverage stops 3 residues before the CDR3 terminus; the germline J gene supplies the remainder. This chain uses TRBV5-3 with TRBJ1-5; D might be TRBD1 (6 bases). TRBV5-3 is flagged as an ORF with uncertain function. There are 15 residues in the CDR3. V was trimmed by 0 bases and J by 3 bases, leaving 10 bases between them. CDR3 DNA, as far as it was read: TGTGCCAGAAGCTTGGTGGGGGCGGCCAATCAGCCC. This encodes CARSLVGAANQP. The complete CDR3 reads CARSLVGAANQPQHF.

Comment on this clone: The read gets to within 3 residues of the CDR3 end, and the germline J gene fills in the rest. The chain combines TRBV5-1 with TRBJ2-7; D not certain. The V end lost 6 bases, the J end lost 1 base, and 14 bases lay between the germline ends. This CDR3 is 14 amino acids long. Germline values: CDR1 SGHRS, CDR2 YFSETQ. The covered CDR3 bases are TGCGCCAGCAACCCCGACTCCTGGTCCTACGAG. Amino acid sequence: CASNPDSWSYE. The whole CDR3 reads CASNPDSWSYEQYF.

Comment on this clone: Sequencing ends 3 residues short of the CDR3 end; the germline J gene provides the rest. The chain has TRBV7-3 and TRBJ1-5; 7 bases line up with TRBD1. The CDR3 has 16 amino acids. Losses at the gene ends were 10 bases for V and 0 bases for J; bases not matched to a gene: 12. The germline gives CDR1 SGHTA, CDR2 FQGTGA. The CDR3 reads CANPRDRPNSNQPQHF. Incomplete CDR3 DNA: TGTGCCAACCCCCGGGACAGACCTAATAGCAATCAGCCC.

To note about this clone: The CDR3 goes on 3 residues after the read ends, and that part is filled in from the germline J gene. The genes are TRBV7-3 and TRBJ2-3; D gene ambiguous. CDR3 length equals 13 residues. Per germline, CDR1 SGHTA and CDR2 FQGTGA. CDR3 residues: CASSSHTHETQYF. Incomplete CDR3 DNA: TGTGCCAGCAGTTCACACACGCACGAGACG.

In regard to this clone: The read ends 3 residues shy of where the CDR3 ends; the end is completed using the germline J gene. This chain links TRBV12-3 or TRBV12-4 with TRBJ2-1; 10 positions agree with TRBD2. After removal of 6 bases from V and 5 bases from J, the junction contained 7 bases not matched to a gene. CDR3 length equals 15 residues. CDR3 DNA, as far as it was read: TGTGCCAGCAGCCCAGGACTAGCGGCCAACAATGAG. It is translated as CASSPGLAANNE. The full CDR3 is CASSPGLAANNEQFF.

Remarks on this clone: Read data end 3 residues before the CDR3 end; the end is taken from the germline J gene. The chain joins TRBV7-9 to TRBJ1-5, with D unclear. CDR3 length: 13 amino acids. Germline V gives CDR1 SEHNR, CDR2 FQNEAQ (reference sequence). Trimming pared 0 bases from V and 6 bases from J, leaving 6 bases between. The CDR3 loop reads CASSLAGSQPQHF. CDR3 bases read: TGTGCCAGCAGCTTAGCCGGTTCTCAGCCC.

The part of the CDR3 DNA that was read is TGTGCCAGCTCTCTCGAAGCGGGGCGCTACAATGAG. This encodes CASSLEAGRYNE. The CDR3 in its entirety is CASSLEAGRYNEQFF. The chain has TRBV18 and TRBJ2-1, with 7 bases lining up with TRBD2. Read coverage stops 3 residues before the CDR3 terminus; the germline J gene supplies the remainder. The CDR3 loop spans 15 amino acids. Germline lookup yields CDR1 KGHSH and CDR2 LQKENI. The V and J ends lost 6 bases and 3 bases, in that order; junction bases with no gene match: 8.

Its frequency marks this clone as medium-sized. The read terminates 3 residues ahead of where the CDR3 ends, so the germline J gene completes it. This sequence joins TRBV18 and TRBJ2-3; D is unresolved. Germline CDR1 is KGHSH and CDR2 is LQKENI. This CDR3 contains 18 residues. V was trimmed by 3 bases and J by 0 bases, leaving 19 bases between them. CDR3 loop: CASSPRTFQGPSTDTQYF. The sequenced part of the CDR3 DNA is TGTGCCAGCTCACCGCGCACCTTCCAAGGGCCCAGCACAGATACG.

On this clone itself: The read ends 3 residues early relative to the CDR3; the germline J gene fills the gap. The genes are TRBV5-6 and TRBJ2-3; TRBD1 agrees at 7 bases. Germline assignment: CDR1 SGHDT and CDR2 YYEEEE. The CDR3 runs 15 residues. CDR3 in amino acids: CASSLAGGENQPQYF. CDR3 bases read: TGTGCCAGCAGCTTGGCAGGGGGTGAGAATCAGCCG.

Incomplete CDR3 DNA: TGTGCCTGGAGTGTGAGCAGGACAAGCTCTGGGGCCAACGTA. Amino acids: CAWSVSRTSSGANV. The full-length CDR3 reads as CAWSVSRTSSGANVLFF. The chain is built from TRBV30 and TRBJ1-4; tentative D call: TRBD1 (5 bases). From the germline J gene comes the end of the CDR3, since the read stops 3 residues before it. Per germline, CDR1 GTSNPN and CDR2 SVGIG (reference sequence). The CDR3 length is 17 residues.

Concerning this clone: The observed sequence ends 3 residues before the CDR3 terminus, with the missing tail filled in from the germline J gene. This chain links TRBV7-9 with TRBJ1-1, with TRBD1 identical over 9 bases. The CDR3 covers 13 residues. CDR1 and CDR2 (germline): SEHNR, FQNEAQ (reference sequence). The CDR3 DNA, read in part, is TGTGCCAGCAGCACACAGGGGGCCTACGAG. Translating gives CASSTQGAYE. The CDR3 in its entirety is CASSTQGAYEAFF.

As concerns this clone: The read ends 3 residues shy of where the CDR3 ends; the end is completed using the germline J gene. V is TRBV20-1 and J is TRBJ2-1; either TRBD1 or TRBD2 may supply D (5 bases each). V was trimmed by 0 bases and J by 6 bases, leaving 12 bases between them. CDR1 is DFQATT and CDR2 is SNEGSKA in the germline V gene (reference sequence). This CDR3 is 14 amino acids long. CDR3: CSARDEERGNEQFF. CDR3 DNA (partial): TGCAGTGCTAGAGATGAAGAGAGGGGCAATGAG.

A remark on this clone: The CDR3 extends 3 residues past the end of the read, so its final part is completed from the germline J gene. Other DNA sequences within the sample encode an identical CDR3. The chain links TRBV13 to TRBJ1-3; TRBD1 matches 9 bases. The germline CDR1 and CDR2 sequences are PRHDT and FYEKMQ (reference sequence). J was trimmed by 1 base and V by 0 bases; bases with no gene match: 4. The CDR3 is made up of 17 amino acids. CDR3 protein: CASSLGLGQGSGNTIYF. The sequenced part of the CDR3 DNA is TGTGCCAGCAGCTTAGGTTTGGGACAGGGATCTGGAAACACC.

Concerning this clone itself: The read ends 3 residues shy of where the CDR3 ends; the end is completed using the germline J gene. The chain carries TRBV14 and TRBJ2-7; 8 bases align to TRBD1. Unmatched junction bases numbered 9, after V lost 4 bases and J lost 1 base. Germline CDR1 is SGHDN and CDR2 is FVKESK. The CDR3 length is 16 residues. CDR3 DNA, as far as it was read: TGTGCCAGCAGCCCTCGGACAGGGAGTGTATCCTACGAG. Protein product: CASSPRTGSVSYE. The whole CDR3 sequence is CASSPRTGSVSYEQYF.

As for this clone: The CDR3 extends 3 residues past the end of the read, so its final part is completed from the germline J gene. This chain uses TRBV7-9 with TRBJ1-4; D possibly corresponds to TRBD1 (6 bases). Looked up from germline, CDR1 is SEHNR and CDR2 is FQNEAQ (reference sequence). The CDR3 consists of 14 residues. Trimming took off 4 bases at V and 6 bases at J, with 12 bases between the two ends. The DNA read from the CDR3 is TGTGCCAGCAGCTGGGAGGGGGGGGATGAAAAA. It is translated as CASSWEGGDEK. The entire CDR3 sequence reads CASSWEGGDEKLFF.

Details on this clone: Sequencing ends 3 residues short of the CDR3 end; the germline J gene provides the rest. J is TRBJ2-3 and V is TRBV20-1, with 7 bases aligning to TRBD1. There are 14 residues in the CDR3. Germline V gene data show CDR1 as DFQATT and CDR2 as SNEGSKA (reference sequence). The CDR3 bases that were read are TGCAGTGCTGTGGACAGGTATAGCAATCAGCCG. Translated: CSAVDRYSNQP. The CDR3, in full, reads CSAVDRYSNQPQYF.

Worth noting for this clone: Read data end 3 residues before the CDR3 end; the end is taken from the germline J gene. This chain joins TRBV19 and TRBJ2-3; 7 nucleotides line up with TRBD1. The germline gives CDR1 LNHDA, CDR2 SQIVND (reference sequence). This CDR3 is built from 18 residues. V lost 6 bases to trimming and J lost 0 bases; unmatched junction nucleotides: 15. The covered CDR3 bases are TGTGCCAGTAGAAACCGGGGTCGGACAGGAAGTAGCACAGATACG. It is translated as CASRNRGRTGSSTDT. The whole CDR3 is CASRNRGRTGSSTDTQYF.

Notes on this clone: Sequencing ends 3 residues short of the CDR3 end; the germline J gene provides the rest. The chain carries TRBV20-1 and TRBJ2-6, with D maybe TRBD1 (5 bases). The V gene lost 6 bases and the J gene lost 8 bases, with 14 bases spanning the gap. The length of the CDR3 is 13 residues. CDR1 is DFQATT and CDR2 is SNEGSKA in the germline V gene (reference sequence). The CDR3 is CSAYPGKSNVLTF. The CDR3 DNA, read in part, is TGCAGTGCGTACCCAGGGAAGTCCAACGTC.

A word on this clone: The CDR3 end is not reached by the read, which stops 3 residues before it; the germline J gene fills it in. The gene calls are TRBV10-3 and TRBJ2-1; 12 bases agree with TRBD1. The CDR3 has 14 amino acids. V gave up 6 bases and J gave up 8 bases; unmatched junction bases: 5. Germline loops: CDR1 ENHRY, CDR2 SYGVKD. The sequenced CDR3 bases are TGTGCCATCAGGGGGGGACAGGGGGCCTATGAG. It translates to CAIRGGQGAYE. The CDR3 in its entirety is CAIRGGQGAYEQFF.

In the case of this clone: The CDR3 goes on 3 residues after the read ends, and that part is filled in from the germline J gene. The genes are TRBV5-1 and TRBJ2-3, with D possibly TRBD2 on 7 matching bases. Between the trimmed V and J ends, which lost 0 bases and 2 bases, there was a span of 10 bases. This CDR3 spans 15 amino acids. Germline V gene lookup returns CDR1 SGHRS and CDR2 YFSETQ. The sequenced CDR3 bases are TGCGCCAGCAGCTTGGGGCGGGGGCCCACAGATACG. Protein sequence: CASSLGRGPTDT. The entire CDR3 protein reads CASSLGRGPTDTQYF.

The part of the CDR3 DNA that was read is TGTGCCAGCAGCTTGGGGGGGGGTGGTCAGCCC. It is translated as CASSLGGGGQP. The entire CDR3 is CASSLGGGGQPQHF. The chain is built from TRBV5-6 and TRBJ1-5, with a possible D match to TRBD1 (5 bases). The read halts 3 residues ahead of the CDR3 end, with the missing end drawn from the germline J gene. V was cut by 0 bases and J by 6 bases, with 10 bases left in between. This CDR3 contains 14 residues. The germline gives CDR1 SGHDT, CDR2 YYEEEE.

The CDR3 region is CASSSGGGKTQYF. CDR3 DNA (partial): TGTGCCAGCAGTAGCGGGGGCGGGAAGACC. The chain recombines TRBV6-2 or TRBV6-3 with TRBJ2-5, with 8 bases that match TRBD2. Read data end 3 residues before the CDR3 end; the end is taken from the germline J gene. The length of the CDR3 is 13 residues. Germline assignment: CDR1 MNHEY and CDR2 SVGEGT. V dropped 5 bases and J dropped 6; count of bases not matched to a gene: 5.